This TCR delta chain stems from a study of intestinal T cells in coeliac disease. This CDR3 region has 25 residues. The V gene's germline CDR1 is TSWWSYY and CDR2 QGS. V was clipped by 0 bases and J by 0 bases; unmatched bases: 25. In the case of this clone: The antigen is unknown.

Study outcomes and limitations: Using TRD kmers, classification was 22 of 22 correct; leave-one-out accuracy reportedly around 90%.

Genomic DNA came from ten roughly 5.2-µm formalin-fixed paraffin-embedded scrolls per case. Using 150 ng of biopsy DNA, TRD was amplified in bulk with BIOMED-2 primers. TCRdb reanalysed the multiplex PCR reads via CATT. This sample has about 1,500 delta-chain clones, with 69% found just once. The sample consisted of a duodenal biopsy. The sequence was collected from a human donor with celiac disease. The rearrangement joins TRDV1 to TRDJ1; 13 bases align to TRDD3. In DNA form, the CDR3 reads TGTGCTCTTGGGGAACTTCGGAGGGGCAGTTACTGGGGGATACGCTCTTTTTTGAACACCGATAAACTCATCTTT. Its protein is CALGELRRGSYWGIRSFLNTDKLIF.